This T cell receptor beta chain was obtained from a study of post-analysis software for immune sequencing data. Broader study findings: TRBV5-6, TRBV5-1 and TRBV20-1 were among five TRBV segments more frequent in patients than controls.

Prepared TCR beta cDNA libraries contained unique molecular identifiers. TCRdb itself ran the PCR reads through MiXCR, one entry per CDR3 protein. The table shows hundreds of thousands of distinct CDR3 sequences, with roughly 46% occurring only once. About this clonotype: The antigen remains unidentified.

The CDR3 is made up of 19 amino acids. Unmatched junction bases numbered 10, after V lost 1 base and J lost 0 bases. Germline values: CDR1 MGHRA, CDR2 YSYEKL. The chain couples TRBV4-1 to TRBJ2-4; TRBD1 aligns across 9 bases. The sequence derives from a girl under 18 with multiple sclerosis. Sequenced input: blood. CDR3: CASSQGKGQGQGAKNIQYF. CDR3 nucleotides: TGCGCCAGCAGCCAAGGCAAAGGACAGGGGCAGGGAGCCAAAAACATTCAGTACTTC.